The clone carrying this TCR beta chain was found a few times. Its antigen is unknown. The junction had 6 bases not matched to a gene; V was cut back by 4 bases and J by 0 bases. Germline values: CDR1 SQVTM, CDR2 ANQGSEA. The CDR3 has 14 amino acids. Isolated RNA was reverse transcribed in full, so expressed TCRB transcripts were sequenced. Millions of reads, on average, came from each naive, central memory and regulatory T cell sample. The table came from immunoSEQ multiplex PCR; TCRdb's copy has only in-frame clones and leaves some out. The table lists 500,000 to 800,000 clones, around 12% of them singletons. This record belongs to a study of beta chain features in type 1 diabetes. Study-level information: The samples had around 98 million sorted cells examined in all. General observations from the study: Type 1 diabetes patients had moderately but significantly shorter TCRB CDR3s in all four CD4+ subsets. Junctions at VDJ sites from type 1 diabetes patients had fewer insertions and more deletions. A potential influence of HLA type upon TCRB rearrangement remained unresolved herein.

The clonotype originates from a man younger than 40 with type 1 diabetes. Sequenced sample: naive CD4+ T cells from blood. V and J are TRBV29-1 and TRBJ2-7, with 7 bases that match TRBD1. DNA of the CDR3: TGCAGCGTTGGGACGCACAGGGGCTCCTACGAGCAGTACTTC. Translated, it gives CSVGTHRGSYEQYF.